This T cell receptor beta chain emerged from a study of cytomegalovirus exposure and HLA in healthy donors. Overall study: A subsequent analysis reported that the 95 to 150 validation repertoires were produced on the same platform that had also been used for the 550 to 750 first-cohort repertoires. General study findings and limits: Cytomegalovirus-associated status was assigned to fewer than 200 TCR beta chains.

Here immunoSEQ multiplex PCR was the method, and the copy in TCRdb shows in-frame clones only, minus some. The sample records roughly 260,000 clones, approximately 87% being singletons. Per germline, CDR1 MGHRA and CDR2 YSYEKL. The CDR3 is 17 residues long. The J segment lost 2 bases and the V segment lost 0 bases, leaving 2 bases of the junction unmatched. Of note for this clone: Its cognate antigen is unknown.

The sequencing input was PBMCs. J is TRBJ2-1 and V is TRBV4-1; 12 bases are a match to TRBD2. This clonotype originated in a man younger than 30 in good health and CMV-seronegative. CDR3 protein: CASSQDRTSGTYNEQFF. CDR3 nucleotide sequence: TGCGCCAGCAGCCAAGATAGGACTAGCGGGACCTACAATGAGCAGTTCTTC.